The 29 T cell receptor beta chains in this list originate from one sample, sequenced in a study of blood T cell repertoires in COVID-19. TCRdb keeps only in-frame clones here, not all; method: immunoSEQ multiplex PCR. The table records about 210,000 clones, 92% of them present only once. Sequences were obtained from peripheral blood. The source of these receptors is a man aged 25-40 years with acute or convalescent COVID-19.

This CDR3 reads CARMGRDRGDQETQYF. The CDR3, as DNA: TGTGCCAGGATGGGTAGGGACCGGGGGGACCAAGAGACCCAGTACTTC. The rearrangement links TRBV19 to TRBJ2-5, with 7 bases aligning to TRBD2. V was clipped by 9 bases and J by 0 bases; unmatched bases: 13. The V gene's germline CDR1 is LNHDA and CDR2 SQIVND (reference sequence). The CDR3 length is 16 residues. The whole variable domain, remainder taken from reference TRBV19 and TRBJ2-5, is DGGITQSPKYLFRKEGQNVTLSCEQNLNHDAMYWYRQDPGQGLRLIYYSQIVNDFQKGDIAEGYSVSREKKESFPLTVTSAQKNPTAFYLCARMGRDRGDQETQYFGPGTRLLVL.

The rearrangement uses TRBV27 and TRBJ1-6; maybe TRBD1 (5 bases). The CDR3 length is 19 residues. The ends were cut back, 0 bases at V and 9 bases at J, with 24 bases in the middle. CDR1 and CDR2 from the germline V gene are MNHEY and SMNVEV (reference sequence). The CDR3 sequence is CASSLSIGLGQGYGSPLHF. CDR3 bases: TGTGCCAGCAGTTTATCGATAGGCTTGGGGCAGGGTTACGGTTCACCCCTCCACTTT.

The chain joins TRBV3-1 (or the pseudogene TRBV3-2) to TRBJ1-6; D possibly corresponds to TRBD1 (6 bases). The CDR3 has 15 amino acids. Germline CDR1 is LGHDT and CDR2 is YNNKEL (reference sequence). Between the trimmed V and J ends, which lost 2 bases and 7 bases, there was a span of 12 bases. The CDR3 here is CASSQRDTVNSPLHF. CDR3 coding DNA: TGTGCCAGCAGCCAACGGGACACGGTGAATTCACCCCTCCACTTT.

The rearrangement joins TRBV10-3 to TRBJ2-1, with D perhaps matching TRBD1 (8 bases). CDR3 length equals 13 residues. Germline lookup yields CDR1 ENHRY and CDR2 SYGVKD. The V end was cut by 10 bases, the J end by 6 bases, with 16 bases between. This CDR3 reads CATWGGQANEQFF. For the CDR3, the DNA is TGTGCCACCTGGGGGGGACAGGCCAATGAGCAGTTCTTC.

The genes are TRBV9 and TRBJ2-7, with a tentative D call TRBD1 (6 bases). This CDR3 region has 17 residues. Between the trimmed V and J ends, which lost 0 bases and 0 bases, there was a span of 16 bases. Per the germline V gene, CDR1 is SGDLS and CDR2 is YYNGEE. CDR3 sequence (DNA): TGTGCCAGCAGCGTAGAGGGCGATTGGGACACCTCCTACGAGCAGTACTTC. This translates into CASSVEGDWDTSYEQYF.

To note about this clone: This sample includes further DNA sequences coding for the same CDR3. V usage is TRBV9 and J usage is TRBJ2-3, with a possible D match to TRBD1 (5 bases). V lost 0 bases to trimming and J lost 0 bases, with 5 bases between them. CDR3 length: 14 amino acids. The V gene's germline CDR1 is SGDLS and CDR2 YYNGEE. The CDR3 nucleotides are TGTGCCAGCAGCGTAGGGGGCAGCACAGATACGCAGTATTTT. Its protein is CASSVGGSTDTQYF.

This rearrangement joins TRBV15 to TRBJ2-7, with 13 bases lining up with TRBD2. There are 17 residues in the CDR3. V was clipped by 1 base and J by 7 bases; unmatched bases: 10. Looked up from germline, CDR1 is LNHNV and CDR2 is YYDKDF (reference sequence). CDR3: CATSRARLAGGRWEQYF. The CDR3 DNA is TGTGCCACCAGCAGAGCAAGACTAGCGGGGGGCCGGTGGGAGCAGTACTTC. Full variable domain (outside the CDR3, taken from reference TRBV15 and TRBJ2-7): DAMVIQNPRYQVTQFGKPVTLSCSQTLNHNVMYWYQQKSSQAPKLLFHYYDKDFNNEADTPDNFQSRRPNTSFCFLDIRSPGLGDTAMYLCATSRARLAGGRWEQYFGPGTRLTVT.

The chain is built from TRBV2 and TRBJ1-1; tentatively, D is TRBD1 (5 bases). Per the germline V gene, CDR1 is SNHLY and CDR2 is FYNNEI. The CDR3 has 12 residues. Trimming cost V 6 bases and J 7 bases, with 12 bases left between them. The CDR3 DNA is TGTGCCAGCAGAGGGGACTTGGGTGAAGCTTTCTTT. The encoded protein is CASRGDLGEAFF.

The chain combines TRBV9 with TRBJ1-1; D call uncertain. CDR1 is SGDLS and CDR2 is YYNGEE in the germline V gene. The length of the CDR3 is 16 residues. Trimming took 0 bases from V and 3 from J, leaving 15 bases between them. The CDR3 DNA follows: TGTGCCAGCAGCGTAGAGGGTGGGAGCCGGGACACTGAAGCTTTCTTT. Encoded protein: CASSVEGGSRDTEAFF.

V and J are TRBV11-2 and TRBJ1-3; D ambiguous. Germline-derived CDR1 and CDR2 are SGHAT and FQNNGV. This CDR3 contains 14 residues. Trimming removed 0 bases at V and 4 bases at J, with 7 bases between. CDR3 protein: CASSLEPGGNTIYF. In DNA, the CDR3 is TGTGCCAGCAGCTTAGAACCAGGAGGAAACACCATATATTTT.

The chain uses TRBV18 and TRBJ2-1, with 13 bases matching TRBD2. Germline-derived CDR1 and CDR2 are KGHSH and LQKENI. The CDR3 loop spans 16 amino acids. V lost 6 bases and J lost 7; bases outside the gene matches: 9. For the CDR3, the DNA is TGTGCCAGCTCCCTCAGACTAGCGGGAGGCTTAAATGAGCAGTTCTTC. This encodes CASSLRLAGGLNEQFF.

The chain carries TRBV4-2 and TRBJ2-1, with D hard to call. The ends were cut back, 0 bases at V and 4 bases at J, with 13 bases in the middle. CDR3 length: 16 amino acids. Germline V gene lookup returns CDR1 LGHNA and CDR2 YNFKEQ. Here the CDR3 reads CASSQDLPSYYNEQFF. CDR3 nucleotides: TGTGCCAGCAGCCAAGACCTCCCCTCGTATTACAATGAGCAGTTCTTC.

The CDR3 spells CASSIDGWSSTDTQYF. Here the CDR3 DNA reads TGTGCCAGTAGTATAGACGGGTGGAGTAGCACAGATACGCAGTATTTT. The V call is TRBV19, the J call TRBJ2-3; no clear D gene. Between the trimmed V and J ends, which lost 0 bases and 0 bases, there was a span of 10 bases. This CDR3 is built from 16 residues. Germline CDR1 and CDR2: LNHDA and SQIVND (reference sequence).

This clone was seen just once. The rearrangement joins TRBV5-4 to TRBJ2-7; TRBD2 matches 7 bases. The CDR3 consists of 15 residues. Germline lookup yields CDR1 SGHNT and CDR2 YYREEE (reference sequence). With 4 bases clipped from V and 2 bases from J, the junction kept 9 bases outside the gene matches. The CDR3 nucleotides read TGTGCCAGCAGCCTGGGAGGGTACGGTGCCTACGAGCAGTACTTC. Translated: CASSLGGYGAYEQYF.

The chain is built from TRBV13 and TRBJ2-1; 9 nucleotides line up with TRBD2. CDR1 is PRHDT and CDR2 is FYEKMQ in the germline V gene (reference sequence). This CDR3 region has 16 residues. V was pared by 4 bases and J by 5 bases, with 9 bases of the junction left unmatched. The CDR3 sequence: CASSSQGGRAHNEQFF. CDR3 nucleotides: TGTGCCAGCAGCTCCCAGGGCGGGAGGGCCCACAATGAGCAGTTCTTC.

This clone was recorded once. The chain has TRBV28 and TRBJ2-1; 7 bases fit TRBD2. CDR1 is MDHEN, CDR2 SYDVKM, per germline. The V and J ends lost 5 bases and 3 bases, in that order; junction bases with no gene match: 7. The CDR3 has 15 residues. In DNA, the CDR3 is TGTGCCAGCAGTCCCGGGGGGATGTTCTACAATGAGCAGTTCTTC. Residues: CASSPGGMFYNEQFF.

V gene TRBV27 combines with J gene TRBJ1-1, with D maybe TRBD1 (6 bases). The CDR3 contains 15 residues. Germline V gene sequence: CDR1 MNHEY, CDR2 SMNVEV (reference sequence). The V gene lost 2 bases and the J gene lost 2 bases, with 12 bases spanning the gap. In nucleotides, the CDR3 is TGTGCCAGCAGTTTAAACAGGGCCGCCAACACTGAAGCTTTCTTT. Translating it yields CASSLNRAANTEAFF.

This chain connects TRBV7-9 to TRBJ1-2, with D unresolved. Germline loops: CDR1 SEHNR, CDR2 FQNEAQ (reference sequence). The CDR3 sequence is 13 residues long. V was cut by 2 bases and J by 8 bases, with 12 bases left in between. CDR3 loop: CASSLSRGEGYTF. CDR3 coding DNA: TGTGCCAGCAGCTTATCCCGAGGTGAGGGCTACACCTTC.

The V gene is TRBV28, the J gene TRBJ1-4, with 7 bases lining up with TRBD1. V shed 7 bases, J shed 4 bases, and the junction held 6 bases outside the gene matches. This CDR3 is 14 amino acids long. Per germline, CDR1 MDHEN and CDR2 SYDVKM. CDR3 loop: CASTLDRYNEKLFF. The CDR3 bases are TGTGCCAGCACCCTGGACAGGTATAATGAAAAACTGTTTTTT.

The chain has TRBV7-9 and TRBJ2-7; D is uncertain. This CDR3 has 11 residues. Germline CDR1 and CDR2: SEHNR and FQNEAQ (reference sequence). Trimming removed 5 bases at V and 3 bases at J, with 5 bases between. The CDR3 coding sequence is TGTGCCAGCAGCCAACACTACGAGCAGTACTTC. It yields the protein CASSQHYEQYF.

This chain uses TRBV27 with TRBJ2-3; TRBD1 matches 7 bases. This CDR3 has 16 residues. The ends lost 5 bases at V and 2 bases at J; junction bases unmatched: 10. The germline V gene encodes CDR1 MNHEY and CDR2 SMNVEV (reference sequence). The CDR3 DNA is TGTGCCAGCAGTCCGCCGGGACAGCTACCCACAGATACGCAGTATTTT. It is translated as CASSPPGQLPTDTQYF.

The chain employs TRBV7-6 and TRBJ1-1; no clear D gene. Germline V gives CDR1 SGHVS, CDR2 FNYEAQ. Trimming took 5 bases from V and 0 from J, leaving 16 bases between them. CDR3 size: 16 residues. CDR3 coding DNA: TGTGCCAGCAGCCGAGGAGGGAGGACCATGAACACTGAAGCTTTCTTT. Its protein is CASSRGGRTMNTEAFF.

The genes are TRBV13 and TRBJ1-1; D remains unclear. V lost 2 bases and J lost 6, with 19 bases in between. The CDR3 totals 16 residues. Germline CDR1 is PRHDT and CDR2 is FYEKMQ (reference sequence). CDR3 region: CASSLRVSGLGPEAFF. In DNA, the CDR3 is TGTGCCAGCAGCTTAAGGGTTAGCGGCCTGGGTCCTGAAGCTTTCTTT. Complete variable domain (other parts from reference TRBV13 and TRBJ1-1): AAGVIQSPRHLIKEKRETATLKCYPIPRHDTVYWYQQGPGQDPQFLISFYEKMQSDKGSIPDRFSAQQFSDYHSELNMSSLELGDSALYFCASSLRVSGLGPEAFFGQGTRLTVV.

The chain links TRBV27 to TRBJ1-6; D is unclear. This CDR3 is built from 17 residues. The germline gives CDR1 MNHEY, CDR2 SMNVEV (reference sequence). V was trimmed by 2 bases and J by 0 bases, leaving 11 bases between them. CDR3 residues: CASSLVGESSYNSPLHF. CDR3 coding DNA: TGTGCCAGCAGTTTAGTCGGGGAGAGCTCCTATAATTCACCCCTCCACTTT.

The chain couples TRBV28 to TRBJ1-1; TRBD1 is a possible D gene (5 bases). From germline, CDR1 is MDHEN and CDR2 SYDVKM. The CDR3 runs to 15 residues. Trimming cost V 5 bases and J 1 base, with 14 bases left between them. The CDR3 DNA follows: TGTGCCAGCAGTCCTTCCGGGGGAGGGAACACTGAAGCTTTCTTT. Protein product: CASSPSGGGNTEAFF. The entire variable domain, with the rest obtained from reference TRBV28 and TRBJ1-1, is as follows: DVKVTQSSRYLVKRTGEKVFLECVQDMDHENMFWYRQDPGLGLRLIYFSYDVKMKEKGDIPEGYSVSREKKERFSLILESASTNQTSMYLCASSPSGGGNTEAFFGQGTRLTVV.

The chain employs TRBV28 and TRBJ1-5, with TRBD1 as a possible D gene (6 bases). The CDR3 loop spans 15 amino acids. Looked up from germline, CDR1 is MDHEN and CDR2 is SYDVKM. With 6 bases removed from V and 3 bases from J, the gap between germline ends came to 15 bases. The CDR3 DNA reads TGTGCCAGCAGCCCAGCTGCGGGGGCCAATCAGCCCCAGCATTTT. Protein sequence: CASSPAAGANQPQHF.

This chain uses TRBV5-5 with TRBJ1-6; D is possibly TRBD1 (5 bases). This CDR3 has 16 amino acids. V lost 3 bases, J lost 10 bases, and 20 bases lay in between. The germline V gene encodes CDR1 SGHKS and CDR2 YYEKEE (reference sequence). In DNA, the CDR3 is TGTGCCAGCAGCTGGGATGTAATGGGGGGTATGTCACCCCTCCACTTT. Amino acids: CASSWDVMGGMSPLHF.

The chain employs TRBV11-3 and TRBJ2-4; TRBD1 agrees at 11 bases. V trimming: 0 bases; J trimming: 1 base; junction bases outside the gene matches: 11. CDR3 length: 20 amino acids. Germline CDR1 SGHNT, CDR2 YENEEA. CDR3 residues: CASSLEMGTGGSSAKNIQYF. The CDR3 nucleotides read TGTGCCAGCAGCTTAGAGATGGGGACAGGGGGAAGTTCTGCCAAAAACATTCAGTACTTC.

This clone appeared once. The chain has TRBV29-1 and TRBJ2-7; 10 nucleotides agree with TRBD1. This CDR3 spans 16 amino acids. J was trimmed by 3 bases and V by 7 bases; bases with no gene match: 15. Germline V gene data show CDR1 as SQVTM and CDR2 as ANQGSEA. The CDR3 spells CSASYGTGESGYEQYF. The CDR3 DNA reads TGCAGCGCCTCATACGGGACAGGGGAAAGTGGCTACGAGCAGTACTTC.